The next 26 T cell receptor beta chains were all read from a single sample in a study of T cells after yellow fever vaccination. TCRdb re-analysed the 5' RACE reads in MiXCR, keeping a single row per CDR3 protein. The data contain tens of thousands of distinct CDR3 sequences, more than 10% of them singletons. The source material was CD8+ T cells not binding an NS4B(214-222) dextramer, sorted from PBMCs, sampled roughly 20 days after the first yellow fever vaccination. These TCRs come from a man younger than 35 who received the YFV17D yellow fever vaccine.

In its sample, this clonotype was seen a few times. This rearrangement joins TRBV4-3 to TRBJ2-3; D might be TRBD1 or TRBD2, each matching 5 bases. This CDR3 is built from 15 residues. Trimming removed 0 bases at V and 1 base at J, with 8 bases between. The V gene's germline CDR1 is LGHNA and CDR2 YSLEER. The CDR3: CASSQDGAGTDTQYF. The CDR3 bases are TGCGCCAGCAGCCAAGACGGGGCCGGCACAGATACGCAGTATTTT.

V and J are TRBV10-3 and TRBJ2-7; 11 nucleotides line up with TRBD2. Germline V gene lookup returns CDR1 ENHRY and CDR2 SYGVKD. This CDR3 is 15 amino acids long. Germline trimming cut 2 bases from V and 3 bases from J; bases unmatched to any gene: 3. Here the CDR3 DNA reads TGTGCCATCAGTGAGACCGGGACTAGCGGCTACGAGCAGTACGTC. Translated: CAISETGTSGYEQYV.

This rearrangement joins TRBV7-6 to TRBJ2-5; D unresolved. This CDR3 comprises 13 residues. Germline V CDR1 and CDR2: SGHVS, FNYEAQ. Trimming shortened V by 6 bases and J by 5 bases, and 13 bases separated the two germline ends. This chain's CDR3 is CASRPGDSETQYF. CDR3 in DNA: TGTGCCAGCAGGCCGGGCGATTCGGAGACCCAGTACTTC.

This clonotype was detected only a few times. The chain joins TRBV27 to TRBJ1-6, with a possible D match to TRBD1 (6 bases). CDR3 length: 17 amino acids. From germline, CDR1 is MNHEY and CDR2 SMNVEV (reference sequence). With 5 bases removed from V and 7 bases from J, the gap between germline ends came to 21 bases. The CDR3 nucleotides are TGTGCCAGCAGTCTCGTCGGGGGGGGCGCAAAGAATTCACCCCTCCACTTT. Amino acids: CASSLVGGGAKNSPLHF.

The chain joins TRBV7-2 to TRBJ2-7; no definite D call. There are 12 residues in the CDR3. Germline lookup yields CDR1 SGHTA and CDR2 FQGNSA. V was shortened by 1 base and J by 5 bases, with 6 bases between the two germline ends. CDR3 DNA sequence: TGTGCCAGCAGCTTAGGGCGAAACGAGCAGTACTTC. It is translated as CASSLGRNEQYF.

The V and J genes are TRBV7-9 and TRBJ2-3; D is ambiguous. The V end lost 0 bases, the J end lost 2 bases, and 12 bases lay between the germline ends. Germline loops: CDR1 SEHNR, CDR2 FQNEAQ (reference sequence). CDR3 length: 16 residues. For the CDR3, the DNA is TGTGCCAGCAGCTTAGCGCAGGATACGAACACAGATACGCAGTATTTT. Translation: CASSLAQDTNTDTQYF.

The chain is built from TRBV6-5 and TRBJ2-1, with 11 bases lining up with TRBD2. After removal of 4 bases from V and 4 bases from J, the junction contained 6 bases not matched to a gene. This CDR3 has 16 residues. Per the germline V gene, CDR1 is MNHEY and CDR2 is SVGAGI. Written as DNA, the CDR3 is TGTGCCAGCAGTTCTACACTAGCGGGGGCTTACAATGAGCAGTTCTTC. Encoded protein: CASSSTLAGAYNEQFF.

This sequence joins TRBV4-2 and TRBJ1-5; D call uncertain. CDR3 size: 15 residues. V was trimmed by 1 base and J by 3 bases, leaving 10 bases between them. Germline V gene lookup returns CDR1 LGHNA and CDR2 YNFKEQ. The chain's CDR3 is CASSQVGRDNQPQHF. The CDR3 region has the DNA TGTGCCAGCAGCCAAGTTGGTCGCGACAATCAGCCCCAGCATTTT.

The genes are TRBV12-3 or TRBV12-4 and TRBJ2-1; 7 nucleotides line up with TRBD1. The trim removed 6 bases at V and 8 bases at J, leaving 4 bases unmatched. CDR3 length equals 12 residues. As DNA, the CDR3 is TGTGCCAGCAGAATACAGGGGTATGAGCAGTTCTTC. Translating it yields CASRIQGYEQFF.

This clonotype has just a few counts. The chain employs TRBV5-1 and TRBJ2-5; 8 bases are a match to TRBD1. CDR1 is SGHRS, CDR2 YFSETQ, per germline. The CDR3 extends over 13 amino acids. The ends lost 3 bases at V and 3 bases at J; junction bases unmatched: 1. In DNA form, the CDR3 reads TGCGCCAGCAGCTCGGGACAGGAAGAGACCCAGTACTTC. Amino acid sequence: CASSSGQEETQYF.

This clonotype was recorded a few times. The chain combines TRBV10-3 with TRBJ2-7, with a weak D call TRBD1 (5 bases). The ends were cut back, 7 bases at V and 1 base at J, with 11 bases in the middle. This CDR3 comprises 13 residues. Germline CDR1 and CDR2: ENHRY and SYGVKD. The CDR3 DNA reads TGTGCCATCACCGATCCAGGGTCCTACGAGCAGTACTTC. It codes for CAITDPGSYEQYF.

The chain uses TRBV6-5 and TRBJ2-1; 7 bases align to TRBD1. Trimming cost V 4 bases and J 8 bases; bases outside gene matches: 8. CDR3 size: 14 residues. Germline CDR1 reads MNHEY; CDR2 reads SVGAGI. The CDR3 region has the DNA TGTGCCAGCAGTTCCGTCTACAGGGGAGATGAGCAGTTCTTC. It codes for CASSSVYRGDEQFF.

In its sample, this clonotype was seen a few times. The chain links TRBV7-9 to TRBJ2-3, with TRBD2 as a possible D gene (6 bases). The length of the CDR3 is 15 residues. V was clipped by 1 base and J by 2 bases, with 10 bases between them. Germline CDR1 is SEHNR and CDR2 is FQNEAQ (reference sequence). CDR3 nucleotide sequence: TGTGCCAGCAGCTTAGTCGGGGGTTTCACAGATACGCAGTATTTT. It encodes CASSLVGGFTDTQYF.

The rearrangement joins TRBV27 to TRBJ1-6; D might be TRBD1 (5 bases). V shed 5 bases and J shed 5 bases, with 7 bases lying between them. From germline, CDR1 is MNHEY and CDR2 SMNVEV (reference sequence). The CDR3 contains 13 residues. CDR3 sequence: CASSLGHNSPLHF. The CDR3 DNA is TGTGCCAGCAGTCTGGGGCATAATTCACCCCTCCACTTT.

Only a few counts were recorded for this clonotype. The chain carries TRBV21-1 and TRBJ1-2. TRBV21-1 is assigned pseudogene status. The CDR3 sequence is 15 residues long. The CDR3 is CASSDLRDLNYGYTF. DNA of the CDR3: TGTGCCAGCAGTGACCTCCGGGATCTAAACTATGGCTACACCTTC.

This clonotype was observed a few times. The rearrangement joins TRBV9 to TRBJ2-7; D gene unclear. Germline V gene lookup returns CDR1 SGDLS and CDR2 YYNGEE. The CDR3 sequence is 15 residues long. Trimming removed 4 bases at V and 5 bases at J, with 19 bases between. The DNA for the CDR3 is TGTGCCAGCAGCTTGTTGGCCAACCCGGGCAACGAGCAGTACTTC. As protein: CASSLLANPGNEQYF.

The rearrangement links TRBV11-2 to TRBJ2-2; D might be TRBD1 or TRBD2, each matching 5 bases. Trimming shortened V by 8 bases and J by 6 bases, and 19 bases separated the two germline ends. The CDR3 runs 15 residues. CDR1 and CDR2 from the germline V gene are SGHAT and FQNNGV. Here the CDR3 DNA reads TGTGCCAGCCACCCCGGGACCGCAATCCCCGGGGAGCTGTTTTTT. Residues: CASHPGTAIPGELFF.

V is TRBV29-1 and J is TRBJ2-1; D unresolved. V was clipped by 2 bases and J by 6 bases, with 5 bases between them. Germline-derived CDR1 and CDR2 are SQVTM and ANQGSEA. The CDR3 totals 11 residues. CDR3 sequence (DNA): TGCAGCGTTGAAAACTTCAATGAGCAGTTCTTC. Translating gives CSVENFNEQFF.

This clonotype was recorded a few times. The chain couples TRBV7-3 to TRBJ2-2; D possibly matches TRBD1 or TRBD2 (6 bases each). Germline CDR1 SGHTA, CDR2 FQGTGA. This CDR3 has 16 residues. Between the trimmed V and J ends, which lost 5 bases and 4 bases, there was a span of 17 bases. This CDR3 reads CASSPGGWLGTGELFF. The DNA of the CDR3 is TGTGCCAGCAGCCCCGGGGGCTGGCTAGGCACCGGGGAGCTGTTTTTT.

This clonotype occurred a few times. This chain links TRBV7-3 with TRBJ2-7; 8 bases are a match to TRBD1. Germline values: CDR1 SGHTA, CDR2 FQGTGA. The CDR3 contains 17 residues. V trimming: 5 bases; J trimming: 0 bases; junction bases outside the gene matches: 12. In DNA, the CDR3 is TGTGCCAGCAGCCGACGGCCCCACAGGGGGAGCTCCTACGAGCAGTACGTC. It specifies CASSRRPHRGSSYEQYV.

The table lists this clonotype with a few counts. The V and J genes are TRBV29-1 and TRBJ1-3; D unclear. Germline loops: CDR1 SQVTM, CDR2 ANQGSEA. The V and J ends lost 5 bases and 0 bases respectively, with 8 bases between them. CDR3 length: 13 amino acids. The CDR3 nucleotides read TGCAGCGTTAAGGCCTTCTCTGGAAACACCATATATTTT. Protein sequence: CSVKAFSGNTIYF.

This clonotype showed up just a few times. The CDR3, as DNA: TGTGCCAGCAGTTACGGGCAGAGCTCTGGAAACACCATATATTTT. This codes for CASSYGQSSGNTIYF. The chain carries TRBV6-5 and TRBJ1-3; D uncertain. V was trimmed by 2 bases and J by 0 bases, leaving 8 bases between them. The CDR3 runs 15 residues. Germline V CDR1 and CDR2: MNHEY, SVGAGI.

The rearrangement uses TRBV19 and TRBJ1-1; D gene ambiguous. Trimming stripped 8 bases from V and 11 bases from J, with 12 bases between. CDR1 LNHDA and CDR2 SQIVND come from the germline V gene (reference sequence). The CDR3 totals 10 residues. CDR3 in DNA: TGTGCCAGTGTCTCTACGGTGGCTTTCTTT. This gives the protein CASVSTVAFF.

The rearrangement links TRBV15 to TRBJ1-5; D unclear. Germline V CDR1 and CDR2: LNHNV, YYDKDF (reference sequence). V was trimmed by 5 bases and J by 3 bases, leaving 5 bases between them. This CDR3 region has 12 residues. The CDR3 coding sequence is TGTGCCACCAGCGGGCCCAATCAGCCCCAGCATTTT. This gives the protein CATSGPNQPQHF.

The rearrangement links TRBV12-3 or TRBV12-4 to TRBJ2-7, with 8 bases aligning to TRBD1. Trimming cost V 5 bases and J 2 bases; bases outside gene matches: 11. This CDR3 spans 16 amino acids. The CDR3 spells CASSDDRGEKAYEQYF. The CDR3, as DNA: TGTGCCAGCAGTGACGACAGGGGCGAAAAAGCCTACGAGCAGTACTTC.

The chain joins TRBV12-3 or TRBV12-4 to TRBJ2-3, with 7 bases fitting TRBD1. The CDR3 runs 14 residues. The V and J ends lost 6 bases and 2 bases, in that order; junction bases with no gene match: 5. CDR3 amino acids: CASSFTGDTDTQYF. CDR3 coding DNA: TGTGCCAGCAGCTTTACAGGGGACACAGATACGCAGTATTTT.